This is a list of T cell receptor beta chains from one sample in a study of blood T cells in healthy people across ages. Via MiXCR, TCRdb re-called the 5' RACE reads, giving one row per CDR3 protein. Among around 820,000 distinct CDR3 sequences listed, more than 20% were seen once. The sample was also reused in another study, on T cells of mothers and their children.

Material for sequencing was blood. The receptor set was obtained from a boy younger than 18 in good health. Both conserved end residues are part of each CDR3. Each record gives: D gene, clone size, V gene, J gene, CDR3 protein, CDR3 DNA. The D gene is left open where the match is weak. Clone size is given for some rows only: seen once, a few or many times, or a class if the clone is expanded.

>TRBD1|NA|TRBV28|TRBJ2-7
CASTDTGGTYEQYF
TGTGCCAGCACCGATACAGGGGGCACCTACGAGCAGTACTTC
>TRBD1|NA|TRBV5-1|TRBJ1-1
CASSLAPGQGGPEAFF
TGCGCCAGCAGCTTGGCCCCGGGACAGGGGGGCCCTGAAGCTTTCTTT
>NA|NA|TRBV27|TRBJ2-3
CASSLYDTDTQYF
TGTGCCAGCAGCTTGTACGACACAGATACGCAGTATTTT
>NA|NA|TRBV28|TRBJ1-6
CASSLDGVGSPLHF
TGTGCCAGCAGCCTTGACGGGGTAGGATCACCCCTCCACTTT
>NA|NA|TRBV5-1|TRBJ2-2
CASSLDHTGELFF
TGCGCCAGCAGCTTGGATCACACCGGGGAGCTGTTTTTT
>TRBD2|NA|TRBV7-2|TRBJ2-7
CASSLSYASGSYEQYF
TGTGCCAGCAGCTTAAGCTACGCTAGCGGGAGCTACGAGCAGTACTTC
>NA|few|TRBV7-6|TRBJ2-3
CASSLAGGNADTQYF
TGTGCCAGCAGCTTAGCAGGGGGGAACGCAGATACGCAGTATTTT
>NA|few|TRBV25-1|TRBJ1-2
CASSEYKADGYTF
TGTGCCAGCAGTGAATACAAGGCCGACGGCTACACCTTC
>TRBD2|NA|TRBV20-1|TRBJ2-1
CSARTSDYNEQFF
TGCAGTGCTCGGACTAGCGATTACAATGAGCAGTTCTTC
>NA|NA|TRBV20-1|TRBJ1-1
CSASQPEAFF
TGCAGTGCCAGCCAGCCTGAAGCTTTCTTT
>NA|NA|TRBV4-3|TRBJ1-1
CGSSQVGQSTEAFF
TGCGGCAGCAGCCAAGTGGGGCAGAGTACTGAAGCTTTCTTT
>TRBD1|NA|TRBV29-1|TRBJ2-1
CSVEVVGQGAVNEQFF
TGCAGCGTTGAAGTTGTGGGACAGGGGGCGGTCAATGAGCAGTTCTTC
>TRBD1|NA|TRBV7-9|TRBJ2-7
CASSIGQGKYEQYF
TGTGCCAGCAGCATAGGACAGGGAAAGTACGAGCAGTACTTC
>TRBD1|NA|TRBV9|TRBJ2-1
CASRGQGHNEQFF
TGTGCCAGCAGGGGACAGGGTCACAATGAGCAGTTCTTC
>NA|NA|TRBV29-1|TRBJ2-5
CSVARGARETQYF
TGCAGCGTTGCCCGGGGGGCTCGGGAGACCCAGTACTTC
>TRBD2|NA|TRBV7-2|TRBJ2-1
CASSSLAGGEYNEQFF
TGTGCCAGCAGCTCCCTAGCGGGAGGGGAATACAATGAGCAGTTCTTC
>TRBD2|NA|TRBV4-3|TRBJ2-5
CASSQSGGYQETQYF
TGCGCCAGCAGCCAGAGCGGGGGGTACCAAGAGACCCAGTACTTC
>NA|NA|TRBV20-1|TRBJ2-7
CSALSGGGGSYEQYF
TGCAGTGCTCTCTCGGGGGGCGGGGGCTCCTACGAGCAGTACTTC